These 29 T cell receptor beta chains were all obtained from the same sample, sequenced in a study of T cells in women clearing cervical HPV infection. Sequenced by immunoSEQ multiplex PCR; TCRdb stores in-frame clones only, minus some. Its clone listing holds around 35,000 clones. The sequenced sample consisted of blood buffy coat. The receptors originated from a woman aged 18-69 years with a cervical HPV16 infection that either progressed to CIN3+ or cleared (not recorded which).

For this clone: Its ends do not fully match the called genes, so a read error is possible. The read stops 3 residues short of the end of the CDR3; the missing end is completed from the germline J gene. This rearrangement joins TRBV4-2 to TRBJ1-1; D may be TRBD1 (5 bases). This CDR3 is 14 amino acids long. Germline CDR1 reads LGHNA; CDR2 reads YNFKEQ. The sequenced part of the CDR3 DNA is TGCGCCAGCAGCCAAGAACCAGGGAGCACTGAA. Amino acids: CASSQEPGSTE. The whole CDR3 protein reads CASSQEPGSTEAFF.

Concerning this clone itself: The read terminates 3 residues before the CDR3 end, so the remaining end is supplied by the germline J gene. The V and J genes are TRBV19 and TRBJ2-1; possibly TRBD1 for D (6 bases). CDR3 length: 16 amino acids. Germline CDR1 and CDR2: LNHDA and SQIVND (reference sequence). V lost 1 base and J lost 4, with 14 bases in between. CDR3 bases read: TGTGCCAGTAGTATAGGCGCCAGGGGAGCATACAATGAG. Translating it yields CASSIGARGAYNE. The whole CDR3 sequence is CASSIGARGAYNEQFF.

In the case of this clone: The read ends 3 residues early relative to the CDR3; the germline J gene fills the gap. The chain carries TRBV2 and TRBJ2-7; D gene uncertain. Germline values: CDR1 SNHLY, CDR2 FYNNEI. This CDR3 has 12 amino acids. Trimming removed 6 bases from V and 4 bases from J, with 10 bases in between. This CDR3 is CASSATRYEQYF. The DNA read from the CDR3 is TGTGCCAGCAGCGCCACACGTTACGAG. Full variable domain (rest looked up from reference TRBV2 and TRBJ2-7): EPEVTQTPSHQVTQMGQEVILRCVPISNHLYFYWYRQILGQKVEFLVSFYNNEISEKSEIFDDQFSVERPDGSNFTLKIRSTKLEDSAMYFCASSATRYEQYFGPGTRLTVT.

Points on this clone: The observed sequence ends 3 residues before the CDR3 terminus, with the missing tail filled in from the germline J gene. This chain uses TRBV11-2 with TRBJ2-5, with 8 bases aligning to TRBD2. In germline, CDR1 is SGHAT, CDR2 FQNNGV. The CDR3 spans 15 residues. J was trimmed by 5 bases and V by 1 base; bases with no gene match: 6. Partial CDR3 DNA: TGTGCCAGCAGCTTAGGGCGGGGGGCAGGGGAGACC. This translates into CASSLGRGAGET. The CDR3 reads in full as CASSLGRGAGETQYF.

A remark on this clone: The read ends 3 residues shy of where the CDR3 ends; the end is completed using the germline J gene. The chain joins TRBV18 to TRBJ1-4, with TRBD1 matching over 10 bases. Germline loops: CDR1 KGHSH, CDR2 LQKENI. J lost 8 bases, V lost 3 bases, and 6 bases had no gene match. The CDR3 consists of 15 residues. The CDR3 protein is CASSPRTGGREKLFF. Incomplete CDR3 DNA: TGTGCCAGCTCACCCCGGACAGGGGGGCGCGAAAAA.

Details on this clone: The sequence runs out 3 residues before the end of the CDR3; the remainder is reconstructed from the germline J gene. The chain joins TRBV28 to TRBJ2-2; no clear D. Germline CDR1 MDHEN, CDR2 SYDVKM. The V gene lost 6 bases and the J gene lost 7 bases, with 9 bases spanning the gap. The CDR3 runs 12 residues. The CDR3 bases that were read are TGTGCCAGCAGGCCAGGAATCGGGGAG. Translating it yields CASRPGIGE. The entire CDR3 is CASRPGIGELFF.

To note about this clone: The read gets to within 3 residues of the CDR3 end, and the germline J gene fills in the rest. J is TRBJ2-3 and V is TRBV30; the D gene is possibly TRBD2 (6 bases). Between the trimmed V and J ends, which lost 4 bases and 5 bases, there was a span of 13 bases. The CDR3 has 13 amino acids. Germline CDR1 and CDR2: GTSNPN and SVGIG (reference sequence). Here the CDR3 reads CAWNRRLGDTQYF. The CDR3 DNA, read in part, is TGTGCCTGGAACCGACGACTAGGAGATACG.

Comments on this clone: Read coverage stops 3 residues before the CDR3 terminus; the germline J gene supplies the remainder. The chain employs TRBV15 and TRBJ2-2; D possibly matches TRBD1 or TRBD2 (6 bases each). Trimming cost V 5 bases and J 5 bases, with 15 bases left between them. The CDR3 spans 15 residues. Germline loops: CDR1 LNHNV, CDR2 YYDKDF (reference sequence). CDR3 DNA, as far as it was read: TGTGCCACCAGCCGAGGGGGGCAGGGTACCGGGGAG. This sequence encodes CATSRGGQGTGE. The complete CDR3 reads CATSRGGQGTGELFF.

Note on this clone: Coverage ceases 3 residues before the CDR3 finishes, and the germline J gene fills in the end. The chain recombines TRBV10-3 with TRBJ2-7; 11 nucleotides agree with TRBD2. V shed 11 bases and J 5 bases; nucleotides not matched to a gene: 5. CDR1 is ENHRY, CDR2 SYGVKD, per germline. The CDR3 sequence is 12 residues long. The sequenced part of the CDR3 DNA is TGTGCCGTGAAGGGACTAGCGGACGAG. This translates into CAVKGLADE. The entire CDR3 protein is CAVKGLADEQYF.

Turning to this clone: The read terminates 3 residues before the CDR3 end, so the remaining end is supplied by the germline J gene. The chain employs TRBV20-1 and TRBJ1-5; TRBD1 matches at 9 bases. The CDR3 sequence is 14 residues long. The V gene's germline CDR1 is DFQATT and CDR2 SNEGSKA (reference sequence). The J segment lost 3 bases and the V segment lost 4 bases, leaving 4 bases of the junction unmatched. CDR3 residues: CSATTGGPNQPQHF. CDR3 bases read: TGCAGTGCTACGACAGGGGGACCCAATCAGCCC.

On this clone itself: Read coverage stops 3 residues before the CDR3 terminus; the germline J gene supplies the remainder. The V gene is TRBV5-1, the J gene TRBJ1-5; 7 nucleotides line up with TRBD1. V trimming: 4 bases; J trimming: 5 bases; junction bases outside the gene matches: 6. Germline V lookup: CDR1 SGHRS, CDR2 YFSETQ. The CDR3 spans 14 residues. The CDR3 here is CASSPTGDYQPQHF. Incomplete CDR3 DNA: TGCGCCAGCAGCCCTACAGGGGATTATCAGCCC.

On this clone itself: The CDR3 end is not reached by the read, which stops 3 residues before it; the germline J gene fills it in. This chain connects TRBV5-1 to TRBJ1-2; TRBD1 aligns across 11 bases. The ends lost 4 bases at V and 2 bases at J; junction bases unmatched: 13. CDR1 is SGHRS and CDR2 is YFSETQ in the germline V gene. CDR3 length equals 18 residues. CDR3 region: CASSTTPGTGGRNYGYTF. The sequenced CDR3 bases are TGCGCCAGCAGCACTACTCCCGGGACAGGGGGAAGAAACTATGGC.

CDR3 amino acids: CASSGGQGHSYEQYF. The covered CDR3 bases are TGCGCCAGCAGCGGGGGACAGGGGCACTCCTACGAG. J is TRBJ2-7 and V is TRBV5-1; 10 positions match TRBD1. The read ends 3 residues early relative to the CDR3; the germline J gene fills the gap. CDR3 length: 15 amino acids. CDR1 and CDR2 (germline): SGHRS, YFSETQ. V gave up 4 bases and J gave up 0 bases; unmatched junction bases: 4.

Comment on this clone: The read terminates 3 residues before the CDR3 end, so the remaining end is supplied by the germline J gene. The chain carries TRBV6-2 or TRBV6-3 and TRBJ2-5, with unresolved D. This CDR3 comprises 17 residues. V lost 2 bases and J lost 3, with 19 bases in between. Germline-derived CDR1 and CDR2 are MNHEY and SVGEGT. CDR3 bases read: TGTGCCAGCAGTTACATAAGCCGACACGGCCTAAAAGAGACC. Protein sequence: CASSYISRHGLKET. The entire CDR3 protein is CASSYISRHGLKETQYF.

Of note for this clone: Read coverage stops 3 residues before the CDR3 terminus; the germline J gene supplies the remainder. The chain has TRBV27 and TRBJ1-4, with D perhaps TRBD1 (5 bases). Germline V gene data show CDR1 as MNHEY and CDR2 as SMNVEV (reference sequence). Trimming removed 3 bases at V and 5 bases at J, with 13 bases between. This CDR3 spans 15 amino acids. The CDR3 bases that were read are TGTGCCAGCAGTTTGTCACAGGCATACAATGAAAAA. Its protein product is CASSLSQAYNEK. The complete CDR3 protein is CASSLSQAYNEKLFF.

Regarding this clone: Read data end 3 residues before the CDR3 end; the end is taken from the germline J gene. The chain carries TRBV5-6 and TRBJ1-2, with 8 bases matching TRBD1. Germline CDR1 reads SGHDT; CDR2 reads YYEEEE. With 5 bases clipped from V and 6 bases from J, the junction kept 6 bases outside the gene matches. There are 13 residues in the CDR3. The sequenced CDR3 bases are TGTGCCAGCAGTTTGCAGGGGGCAGATGGC. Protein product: CASSLQGADG. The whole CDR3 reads CASSLQGADGYTF.

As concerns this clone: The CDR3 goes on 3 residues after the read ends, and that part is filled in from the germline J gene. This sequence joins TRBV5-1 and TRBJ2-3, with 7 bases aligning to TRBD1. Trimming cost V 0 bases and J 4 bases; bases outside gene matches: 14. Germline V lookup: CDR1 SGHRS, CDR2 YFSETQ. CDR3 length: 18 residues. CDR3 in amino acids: CASSLEGAGLARADTQYF. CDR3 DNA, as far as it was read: TGCGCCAGCAGCTTGGAGGGGGCAGGGCTGGCTAGGGCAGATACG.

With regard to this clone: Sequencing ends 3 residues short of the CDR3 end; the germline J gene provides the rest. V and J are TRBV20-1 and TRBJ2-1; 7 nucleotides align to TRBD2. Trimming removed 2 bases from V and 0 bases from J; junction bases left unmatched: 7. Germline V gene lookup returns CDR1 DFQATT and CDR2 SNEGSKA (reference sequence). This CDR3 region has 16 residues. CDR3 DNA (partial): TGCAGTGCTAGATCTTCGACTAGCTCCTCCTACAATGAG. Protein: CSARSSTSSSYNE. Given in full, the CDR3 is CSARSSTSSSYNEQFF.

The CDR3 bases that were read are TGTGCCAGCAGTTCCGGACAGGGGCCTTCCCATGGGGGC. Its translation: CASSSGQGPSHGG. The full CDR3 is CASSSGQGPSHGGYTF. The V and J genes are TRBV28 and TRBJ1-2; TRBD1 matches 9 bases. The observed sequence ends 3 residues before the CDR3 terminus, with the missing tail filled in from the germline J gene. The CDR3 runs to 16 residues. Germline assignment: CDR1 MDHEN and CDR2 SYDVKM.

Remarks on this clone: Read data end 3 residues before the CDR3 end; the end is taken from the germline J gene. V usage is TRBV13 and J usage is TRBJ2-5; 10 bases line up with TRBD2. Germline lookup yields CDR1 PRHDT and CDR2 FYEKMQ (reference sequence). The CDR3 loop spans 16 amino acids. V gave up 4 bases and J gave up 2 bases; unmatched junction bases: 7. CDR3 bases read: TGTGCCAGCAGCTCCGTCCCAGCGGGGGGGCAAGAGACC. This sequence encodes CASSSVPAGGQET. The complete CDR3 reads CASSSVPAGGQETQYF.

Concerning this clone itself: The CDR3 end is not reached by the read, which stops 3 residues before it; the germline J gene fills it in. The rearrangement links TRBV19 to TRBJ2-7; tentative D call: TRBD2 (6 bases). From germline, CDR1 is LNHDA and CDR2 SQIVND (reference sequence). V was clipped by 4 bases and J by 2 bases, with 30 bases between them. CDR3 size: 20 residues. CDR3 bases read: TGTGCCAGTAGTACCGTCCTCTTTGGGGATGGGCGGGGAATCACCTACGAG. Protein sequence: CASSTVLFGDGRGITYE. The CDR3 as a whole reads CASSTVLFGDGRGITYEQYF.

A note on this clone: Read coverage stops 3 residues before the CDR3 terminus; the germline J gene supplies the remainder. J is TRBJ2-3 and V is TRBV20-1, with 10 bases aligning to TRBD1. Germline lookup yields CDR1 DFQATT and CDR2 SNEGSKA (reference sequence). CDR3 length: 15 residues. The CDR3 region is CSARAPGQGLETQYF. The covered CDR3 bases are TGCAGTGCTAGAGCACCGGGACAGGGGTTGGAGACG.

CDR3 sequence reads: CASSLAGGREKLFF. CDR3 DNA, as far as it was read: TGTGCCAGCAGCTTGGCGGGGGGCCGGGAAAAA. The chain uses TRBV5-6 and TRBJ1-4, with a possible D match to TRBD1 (6 bases). The sequence runs out 3 residues before the end of the CDR3; the remainder is reconstructed from the germline J gene. Per germline, CDR1 SGHDT and CDR2 YYEEEE. The CDR3 extends over 14 amino acids. Trimming shortened V by 0 bases and J by 8 bases, and 11 bases separated the two germline ends.

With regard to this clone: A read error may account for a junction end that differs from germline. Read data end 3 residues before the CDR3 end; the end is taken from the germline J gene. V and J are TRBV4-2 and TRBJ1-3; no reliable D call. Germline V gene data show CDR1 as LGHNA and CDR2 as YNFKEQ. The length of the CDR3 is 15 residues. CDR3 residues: CASSLMGAGGNTIYF. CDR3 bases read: TGCGCCAGCAGCCTTATGGGCGCTGGTGGAAACACC.

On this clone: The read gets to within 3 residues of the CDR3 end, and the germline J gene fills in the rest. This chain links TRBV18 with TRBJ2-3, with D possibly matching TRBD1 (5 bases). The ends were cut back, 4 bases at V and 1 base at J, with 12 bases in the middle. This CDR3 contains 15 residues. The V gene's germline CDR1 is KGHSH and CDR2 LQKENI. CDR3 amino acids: CASSREGVRTDTQYF. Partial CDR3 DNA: TGTGCCAGCTCACGGGAAGGGGTCCGCACAGATACG. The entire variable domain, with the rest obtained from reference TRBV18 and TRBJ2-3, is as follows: NAGVMQNPRHLVRRRGQEARLRCSPMKGHSHVYWYRQLPEEGLKFMVYLQKENIIDESGMPKERFSAEFPKEGPSILRIQQVVRGDSAAYFCASSREGVRTDTQYFGPGTRLTVL.

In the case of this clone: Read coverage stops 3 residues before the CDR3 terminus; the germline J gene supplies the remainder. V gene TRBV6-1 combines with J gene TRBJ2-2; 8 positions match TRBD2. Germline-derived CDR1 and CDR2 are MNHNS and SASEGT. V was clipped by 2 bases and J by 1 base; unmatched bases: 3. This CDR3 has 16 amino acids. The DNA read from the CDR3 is TGTGCCAGCAGTGAATCCCTAGCGGGGAACACCGGGGAG. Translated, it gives CASSESLAGNTGE. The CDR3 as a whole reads CASSESLAGNTGELFF.

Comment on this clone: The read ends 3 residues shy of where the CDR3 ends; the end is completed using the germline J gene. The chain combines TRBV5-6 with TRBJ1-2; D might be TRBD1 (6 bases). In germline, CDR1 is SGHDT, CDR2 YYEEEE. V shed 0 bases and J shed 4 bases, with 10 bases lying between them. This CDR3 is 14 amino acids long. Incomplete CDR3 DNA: TGTGCCAGCAGCTTGGTAGGGGGTCCCTATGGC. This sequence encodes CASSLVGGPYG. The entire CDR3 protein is CASSLVGGPYGYTF.

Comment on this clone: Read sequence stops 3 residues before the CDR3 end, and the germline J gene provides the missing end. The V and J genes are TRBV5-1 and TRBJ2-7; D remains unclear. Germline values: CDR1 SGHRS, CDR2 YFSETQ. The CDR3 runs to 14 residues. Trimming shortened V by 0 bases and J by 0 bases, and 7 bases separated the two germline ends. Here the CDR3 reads CASSLGRASYEQYF. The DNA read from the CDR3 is TGCGCCAGCAGCTTGGGTAGGGCCTCCTACGAG.

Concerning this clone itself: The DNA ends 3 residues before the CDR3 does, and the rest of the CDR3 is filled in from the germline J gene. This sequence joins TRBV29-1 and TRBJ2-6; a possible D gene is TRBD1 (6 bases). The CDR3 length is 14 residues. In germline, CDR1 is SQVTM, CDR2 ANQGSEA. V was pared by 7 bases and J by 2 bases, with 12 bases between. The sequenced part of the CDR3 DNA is TGCAGCGCCACAGGGAAGGCTGGGGCCAACGTC. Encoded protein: CSATGKAGANV. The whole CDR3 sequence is CSATGKAGANVLTF.